Detailed here is one T cell receptor (beta chain). What it recognizes is unknown. As for time point: week 47, end of study. It was 300 ug of mutant IDH1 20-mer peptide that made up each vaccine dose, given with topical imiquimod. V lost 5 bases to trimming and J lost 0 bases; unmatched junction nucleotides: 5. CDR3 length: 16 residues. CDR1 and CDR2 (germline): SGHRS, YFSETQ. The sample comes from a study of a mutant IDH1 vaccine in newly diagnosed glioma. On the study more broadly: Patients' prior therapy spanned radiotherapy, temozolomide, or both; most underwent both.

Measured with immunoSEQ multiplex PCR; TCRdb has only the in-frame clones, and not every one. The sample has fewer than 55,000 clones, 65% seen once. The starting material was peripheral blood mononuclear cells (PBMCs), obtained from a glioma patient whose treatment included an IDH1 peptide vaccine. The chain links TRBV5-1 to TRBJ2-2, with 9 positions matching TRBD1. This TCR was sampled from a man aged 40-55 years with glioma. Some clones in this sample may be carry-over from other donors' samples. The chain's CDR3 is CASRKTGGANTGELFF. CDR3 nucleotide sequence: TGCGCCAGCAGGAAAACAGGGGGCGCGAACACCGGGGAGCTGTTTTTT. Based on the CDR3 plus reference TRBV5-1 and TRBJ2-2, the full variable domain is KAGVTQTPRYLIKTRGQQVTLSCSPISGHRSVSWYQQTPGQGLQFLFEYFSETQRNKGNFPGRFSGRQFSNSRSEMNVSTLELGDSALYLCASRKTGGANTGELFFGEGSRLTVL.